This TCR beta chain originates from a study of response to subunit inactivated influenza vaccine (dated by TCRdb to 2016 to 2019). Background for the entire study: Deep quantitative T cell receptor repertoire profiling was used in the study to track responses to a trivalent subunit inactivated influenza vaccine. Here is what the overall study found, with its caveats: The authors suggested that each seasonal influenza vaccination may recruit only a limited number of new T cells.

The time point tag for this specimen amounts to: approximately 40 days after influenza vaccine administration. Receptors were amplified or captured by RT-PCR. The sequencer listed for this sample is Illumina HiSeq 2500. The public reads were run again by TCRdb, first through fastp at Q25 and then through MiXCR, and only productive beta chains were kept. For every CDR3 protein sequence, its rows merge into one entry that carries the most common genes and DNA. The sample table contains 150,000 to 200,000 distinct CDR3 sequences; only one count was recorded for approximately 10% of them. The ten largest clones capture 9.5% to 15% of the sample. Its CDR3 holds 13 amino acids, cysteine through phenylalanine. Only CDR3 DNA remains: 39 bases, in frame from the first base. Trimmed from V: 7 bases; trimmed from J: 2 bases; junction bases lacking a gene match: 5. CDR1 SQVTM and CDR2 ANQGSEA were looked up in the germline V gene.

A remark on this clonotype: This receptor's antigen is unknown. No qualities accompany the bases; no much larger clone lies one base away.

Sequences were derived from non-naive T cells sorted from PBMCs, sampled more than 35 days after vaccination. The cell subset or site label on this specimen signifies: memory T cell fraction. The sequence came from a man aged 50 to 60 who received an inactivated influenza vaccine. Donor details come from another sample of the same person, matched by shared clones. The V gene is TRBV29-1 and the J gene is TRBJ2-7, and TRBD2 aligns with 10 junction nucleotides. CDR3 loop: CSAVSGRAYEQYF. The nucleotide sequence is TGCAGCGCGGTAAGCGGGAGGGCCTACGAGCAGTACTTC.